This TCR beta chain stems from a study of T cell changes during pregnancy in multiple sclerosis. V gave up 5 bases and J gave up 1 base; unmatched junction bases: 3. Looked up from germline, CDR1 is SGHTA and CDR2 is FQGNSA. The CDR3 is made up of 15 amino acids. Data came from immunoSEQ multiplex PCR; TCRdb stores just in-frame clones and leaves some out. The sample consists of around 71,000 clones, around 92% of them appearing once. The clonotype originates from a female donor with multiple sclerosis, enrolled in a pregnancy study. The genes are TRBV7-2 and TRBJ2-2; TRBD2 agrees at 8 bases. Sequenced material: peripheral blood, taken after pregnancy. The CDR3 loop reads CASSRSGMNTGELFF. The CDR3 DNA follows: TGTGCCAGCAGCCGTAGCGGGATGAACACCGGGGAGCTGTTTTTT.